The 31 T cell receptor beta chains listed next were all sequenced from one sample in a study of cytomegalovirus exposure and HLA in healthy donors. 60 Vbeta and 13 Jbeta primers were used in PCR. Sequenced by immunoSEQ multiplex PCR; TCRdb stores in-frame clones only, minus some. Its listing shows approximately 51,000 clones. The sequencing sample was made of PBMCs. All receptors come from a man aged 35-49 years in good health and CMV-seropositive.

The chain uses TRBV28 and TRBJ2-1; maybe TRBD2 (6 bases). The CDR3 is 14 amino acids. The germline V gene has CDR1 MDHEN and CDR2 SYDVKM. Trimming pared 4 bases from V and 7 bases from J, leaving 14 bases between. CDR3 sequence reads: CASSSGTARNEQFF. Written as DNA, the CDR3 is TGTGCCAGCAGTTCAGGGACTGCCCGAAATGAGCAGTTCTTC.

CDR3 bases: TGCGCCAGCAGCGACCCCTCCGGGGGGGGACACGAGCAGTACTTC. Translation gives CASSDPSGGGHEQYF. The chain links TRBV5-1 to TRBJ2-7; 8 bases are shared with TRBD2. This CDR3 has 15 amino acids. Germline assignment: CDR1 SGHRS and CDR2 YFSETQ. V was pared by 4 bases and J by 5 bases, with 11 bases of the junction left unmatched.

The V gene is TRBV5-3, the J gene TRBJ2-5; TRBD1 agrees at 9 bases. TRBV5-3 is identified as an open reading frame with a role that is uncertain. J gave up 5 bases and V 4 bases, and 9 bases lay outside the gene matches. The CDR3 has 15 amino acids. The CDR3 loop reads CARSLLTGGWETQYF. CDR3 DNA: TGTGCCAGAAGCCTACTGACAGGGGGGTGGGAGACCCAGTACTTC.

The rearrangement uses TRBV6-1 and TRBJ1-2; D is unclear. Germline CDR1 reads MNHNS; CDR2 reads SASEGT. The ends were cut back, 1 base at V and 4 bases at J, with 4 bases in the middle. This CDR3 is 12 amino acids long. CDR3 in DNA: TGTGCCAGCAGTGAAGTTCTCTATGGCTACACCTTC. As protein: CASSEVLYGYTF.

The CDR3: CASSPGQSFQETQYF. The CDR3 nucleotides are TGCGCCAGCAGCCCGGGACAGTCCTTTCAAGAGACCCAGTACTTC. V and J are TRBV5-1 and TRBJ2-5; 7 bases align to TRBD1. The CDR3 loop spans 15 amino acids. Per germline, CDR1 SGHRS and CDR2 YFSETQ. V trimming: 4 bases; J trimming: 2 bases; junction bases outside the gene matches: 8.

This rearrangement joins TRBV10-3 to TRBJ2-1; a possible D gene is TRBD2 (7 bases). The length of the CDR3 is 13 residues. Per the germline V gene, CDR1 is ENHRY and CDR2 is SYGVKD. V lost 7 bases and J 9 bases, leaving 16 bases between the germline ends. The CDR3 region is CAITLGGAGEQFF. CDR3 nucleotide sequence: TGTGCCATCACCCTAGGGGGGGCGGGTGAGCAGTTCTTC.

The V call is TRBV2, the J call TRBJ2-7, with 9 bases identical to TRBD1. The CDR3 spans 14 residues. Trimming took 4 bases from V and 4 from J; bases not matched to a gene: 5. Looked up from germline, CDR1 is SNHLY and CDR2 is FYNNEI. DNA for the CDR3: TGTGCCAGCAGTGGGACAGGGGATTGGTACGAGCAGTACTTC. This gives the protein CASSGTGDWYEQYF.

This chain uses TRBV4-3 with TRBJ1-1; D is perhaps TRBD1 (5 bases). Deletions cut 7 bases from V and 4 bases from J, with 22 bases between. This CDR3 region has 16 residues. Germline V gene sequence: CDR1 LGHNA, CDR2 YSLEER. CDR3: CASTKSFRGGGTEAFF. The CDR3 DNA sequence: TGCGCCAGCACTAAGTCCTTTAGGGGAGGTGGCACTGAAGCTTTCTTT.

The V and J genes are TRBV5-1 and TRBJ2-7; unclear D gene. The CDR3 runs 15 residues. V lost 6 bases and J 2 bases, leaving 18 bases between the germline ends. CDR1 and CDR2 from the germline V gene are SGHRS and YFSETQ. The CDR3 DNA is TGCGCCAGCACCTTTCAAGTGGGCAGCACCTACGAGCAGTACTTC. It yields the protein CASTFQVGSTYEQYF.

The genes are TRBV9 and TRBJ2-3; D is perhaps TRBD2 (5 bases). The CDR3 runs to 13 residues. Trimming shortened V by 4 bases and J by 3 bases, and 9 bases separated the two germline ends. Per germline, CDR1 SGDLS and CDR2 YYNGEE. The CDR3 DNA sequence: TGTGCCAGCAGCTCAAGACTAACAGATACGCAGTATTTT. Translated: CASSSRLTDTQYF.

V gene TRBV6-5 combines with J gene TRBJ2-7; 7 nucleotides agree with TRBD2. The germline V gene encodes CDR1 MNHEY and CDR2 SVGAGI. This CDR3 is built from 15 residues. V dropped 10 bases and J dropped 0; count of bases not matched to a gene: 12. The CDR3 sequence: CATQRTSESSYEQYF. The CDR3 DNA is TGTGCCACTCAGAGAACTAGCGAGAGCTCCTACGAGCAGTACTTC.

The gene calls are TRBV9 and TRBJ2-1; 10 positions match TRBD2. The CDR3 is 15 residues long. V trimming: 4 bases; J trimming: 7 bases; junction bases outside the gene matches: 8. From germline, CDR1 is SGDLS and CDR2 YYNGEE. The CDR3 loop is CASSNLAGVANEQFF. DNA for the CDR3: TGTGCCAGCAGCAATCTAGCGGGAGTAGCAAATGAGCAGTTCTTC.

This chain connects TRBV4-2 to TRBJ1-3; perhaps TRBD1 as D (5 bases). Trimming took 0 bases from V and 4 from J, leaving 10 bases between them. Germline V lookup: CDR1 LGHNA, CDR2 YNFKEQ. The CDR3 has 15 amino acids. CDR3 protein: CASSQDGGLGNTIYF. CDR3 nucleotide sequence: TGTGCCAGCAGCCAAGATGGGGGACTCGGAAACACCATATATTTT.

J is TRBJ1-1 and V is TRBV7-9; D not resolved. This CDR3 is built from 13 residues. Germline V gives CDR1 SEHNR, CDR2 FQNEAQ (reference sequence). Trimming pared 1 base from V and 0 bases from J, leaving 3 bases between. The chain's CDR3 is CASSLVVNTEAFF. The CDR3 DNA reads TGTGCCAGCAGCTTAGTCGTGAACACTGAAGCTTTCTTT.

The chain carries TRBV7-2 and TRBJ1-5, with a tentative D call TRBD1 (6 bases). Between the trimmed V and J ends, which lost 3 bases and 7 bases, there was a span of 13 bases. The CDR3 runs 14 residues. The germline V gene has CDR1 SGHTA and CDR2 FQGNSA. The CDR3 is CASSLQRTAQPQHF. The CDR3 bases are TGTGCCAGCAGCTTGCAAAGGACAGCCCAGCCCCAGCATTTT. Variable domain in full (rest from reference TRBV7-2 and TRBJ1-5): GAGVSQSPSNKVTEKGKDVELRCDPISGHTALYWYRQSLGQGLEFLIYFQGNSAPDKSGLPSDRFSAERTGGSVSTLTIQRTQQEDSAVYLCASSLQRTAQPQHFGDGTRLSIL.

This chain joins TRBV27 and TRBJ2-7; 10 nucleotides line up with TRBD2. CDR1 and CDR2 (germline): MNHEY, SMNVEV (reference sequence). Unmatched junction bases numbered 6, after V lost 5 bases and J lost 5 bases. CDR3 length: 14 residues. The CDR3 nucleotides read TGTGCCAGCAGTAACAAGCGGGAGGGCCACGAGCAGTACTTC. Translated: CASSNKREGHEQYF.

CDR3 coding DNA: TGTGCCAGCAGCTTGAGACAACCTGATACTGAAGCTTTCTTT. Amino acids: CASSLRQPDTEAFF. The J gene is TRBJ1-1, the V gene TRBV6-5; D is undetermined. V was cut by 6 bases and J by 5 bases, with 16 bases left in between. Germline V CDR1 and CDR2: MNHEY, SVGAGI. The CDR3 length is 14 residues.

The CDR3 DNA follows: TGTGCCAGCAGCTATACGGGGGGTTCTGGGGCCAACGTCCTGACTTTC. Residues: CASSYTGGSGANVLTF. The chain recombines TRBV7-3 with TRBJ2-6, with 7 positions matching TRBD2. Germline V CDR1 and CDR2: SGHTA, FQGTGA. The CDR3 runs 16 residues. V shed 4 bases and J 1 base; nucleotides not matched to a gene: 4.

The V and J genes are TRBV30 and TRBJ1-4, with 7 bases matching TRBD1. The J segment lost 8 bases and the V segment lost 7 bases, leaving 10 bases of the junction unmatched. In germline, CDR1 is GTSNPN, CDR2 SVGIG (reference sequence). The CDR3 covers 13 residues. CDR3 DNA: TGTGCCTCCAAACAGGGGCCAGGGGAAAAACTGTTTTTT. Translation gives CASKQGPGEKLFF.

J is TRBJ2-1 and V is TRBV7-2; D is perhaps TRBD1 (6 bases). The V end was cut by 5 bases, the J end by 6 bases, with 14 bases between. CDR1 and CDR2 (germline): SGHTA, FQGNSA. The CDR3 loop spans 14 amino acids. The CDR3 region has the DNA TGTGCCAGCAGCGGCCGGACAGCCGTCAATGAGCAGTTCTTC. It translates to CASSGRTAVNEQFF.

The rearrangement joins TRBV9 to TRBJ2-2; 12 positions agree with TRBD2. CDR3 length: 15 residues. Germline CDR1 SGDLS, CDR2 YYNGEE. J lost 5 bases, V lost 4 bases, and 3 bases had no gene match. CDR3 sequence (DNA): TGTGCCAGCAGCCTTACTAGCGGGAGGACCGGGGAGCTGTTTTTT. Its translation: CASSLTSGRTGELFF.

The chain carries TRBV9 and TRBJ1-2, with TRBD1 matching 8 bases. J gave up 5 bases and V 1 base, and 4 bases lay outside the gene matches. The CDR3 extends over 14 amino acids. Germline V gene sequence: CDR1 SGDLS, CDR2 YYNGEE. CDR3 protein: CASSVQGAWYGYTF. The CDR3 nucleotides are TGTGCCAGCAGCGTACAGGGGGCGTGGTATGGCTACACCTTC.

The V and J genes are TRBV18 and TRBJ1-2; D gene unclear. V was clipped by 0 bases and J by 5 bases, with 7 bases between them. This CDR3 comprises 13 residues. Per the germline V gene, CDR1 is KGHSH and CDR2 is LQKENI. CDR3: CASSPPAGYGYTF. For the CDR3, the DNA is TGTGCCAGCTCACCACCGGCGGGGTATGGCTACACCTTC.

V usage is TRBV7-8 and J usage is TRBJ2-7, with a tentative D call TRBD2 (6 bases). V lost 5 bases and J lost 3, with 14 bases in between. CDR1 and CDR2 (germline): SGHVS, FQNEAQ. This CDR3 is 14 amino acids long. The chain's CDR3 is CASSPRDWNYEQYF. CDR3 coding DNA: TGTGCCAGCAGCCCTCGGGACTGGAACTACGAGCAGTACTTC.

The CDR3 sequence: CASSNDSNSNQPQHF. CDR3 DNA sequence: TGTGCCAGCAGCAACGACAGTAATAGCAATCAGCCCCAGCATTTT. The V gene is TRBV21-1, the J gene TRBJ1-5; the D call TRBD1 from the table was never checked on the DNA. TRBV21-1 is a known pseudogene. The CDR3 runs 15 residues.

The CDR3 DNA reads as TGTGCCAGCAGCCCACTAGCGGGAGGGCTTGAGCAGTTCTTC. This translates into CASSPLAGGLEQFF. The V call is TRBV27, the J call TRBJ2-1; 13 positions match TRBD2. This CDR3 contains 14 residues. The ends lost 6 bases at V and 9 bases at J; junction bases unmatched: 5. The germline CDR1 and CDR2 sequences are MNHEY and SMNVEV (reference sequence).

The rearrangement links TRBV6-5 to TRBJ2-3; 9 positions agree with TRBD2. V was pared by 6 bases and J by 4 bases, with 8 bases of the junction left unmatched. The CDR3 is 15 residues long. From germline, CDR1 is MNHEY and CDR2 SVGAGI. The CDR3, as DNA: TGTGCCAGCAGCCTTAGCGGGGGTATGGCAGATACGCAGTATTTT. It translates to CASSLSGGMADTQYF.

V gene TRBV2 combines with J gene TRBJ2-7; 11 nucleotides line up with TRBD1. Germline V gene sequence: CDR1 SNHLY, CDR2 FYNNEI. The V gene end was trimmed by 7 bases and the J gene end by 2 bases; junction bases not matched to a gene: 1. This CDR3 spans 13 amino acids. The chain's CDR3 is CASKGQGAYEQYF. The CDR3 region has the DNA TGTGCCAGCAAGGGACAGGGGGCCTACGAGCAGTACTTC.

The chain recombines TRBV4-3 with TRBJ2-1; 9 bases agree with TRBD1. Germline-derived CDR1 and CDR2 are LGHNA and YSLEER. The V and J ends lost 3 bases and 6 bases, in that order; junction bases with no gene match: 9. CDR3 length: 16 amino acids. In DNA form, the CDR3 reads TGCGCCAGCAGCCACCTTGACAGGGGGGTGGGCAATGAGCAGTTCTTC. It encodes CASSHLDRGVGNEQFF.

The chain links TRBV30 to TRBJ1-2, with 8 bases aligning to TRBD1. The CDR3 contains 13 residues. The germline V gene encodes CDR1 GTSNPN and CDR2 SVGIG (reference sequence). V shed 5 bases and J 4 bases; nucleotides not matched to a gene: 6. CDR3: CAWDSGGLYGYTF. The CDR3 region has the DNA TGTGCCTGGGATTCAGGGGGCCTCTATGGCTACACCTTC.

This chain uses TRBV7-9 with TRBJ1-5; a possible D gene is TRBD1 (5 bases). V was clipped by 1 base and J by 6 bases, with 16 bases between them. Germline V lookup: CDR1 SEHNR, CDR2 FQNEAQ (reference sequence). The CDR3 extends over 16 amino acids. The CDR3 loop is CASSLVSGTAIQPQHF. For the CDR3, the DNA is TGTGCCAGCAGCTTAGTTTCAGGGACTGCAATTCAGCCCCAGCATTTT. Supplemented by reference TRBV7-9 and TRBJ1-5, the full variable domain reads DTGVSQNPRHKITKRGQNVTFRCDPISEHNRLYWYRQTLGQGPEFLTYFQNEAQLEKSRLLSDRFSAERPKGSFSTLEIQRTEQGDSAMYLCASSLVSGTAIQPQHFGDGTRLSIL.